This is a list of T cell receptor beta chains from one sample in a study of Ad26.COV2.S vaccination and SARS-CoV-2 variants. Measured with immunoSEQ multiplex PCR; TCRdb has only the in-frame clones, and not every one. The sample records roughly 460,000 clones, roughly nine tenths being singletons. This sample comprised peripheral blood, obtained in a trial of Ad26.COV2.S vaccine versus placebo. Receptors originate from a person aged 18-60 years who received the Ad26.COV2.S COVID-19 vaccine or a placebo. Each CDR3 is given with its conserved first and last residue. A D gene is named only where the DNA matches it firmly. Size tells how often a clone was seen (once, few, many) or the class of an expanded clone, and some rows leave it out.

clone size: NA
D gene: NA
J gene: TRBJ1-1
V gene: TRBV6-6
CDR3 protein: CASRSHGGLTNTEAFF
CDR3 DNA: TGTGCCAGCAGAAGCCATGGGGGCCTAACTAACACTGAAGCTTTCTTT

clone size: NA
D gene: TRBD1
J gene: TRBJ2-2
V gene: TRBV5-1
CDR3 protein: CASSPQGANTGELFF
CDR3 DNA: TGCGCCAGCAGCCCGCAGGGGGCGAACACCGGGGAGCTGTTTTTT

clone size: NA
D gene: TRBD1
J gene: TRBJ1-1
V gene: TRBV7-9
CDR3 protein: CASSPWTGLNTEAFF
CDR3 DNA: TGTGCCAGCAGCCCCTGGACAGGGCTGAACACTGAAGCTTTCTTT

clone size: NA
D gene: TRBD1
J gene: TRBJ1-3
V gene: TRBV25-1
CDR3 protein: CASSEFGTGTGNTIYF
CDR3 DNA: TGTGCCAGCAGTGAATTCGGGACAGGTACTGGAAACACCATATATTTT

clone size: few
D gene: NA
J gene: TRBJ2-2
V gene: TRBV11-2
CDR3 protein: CASSSNGGTNTGELFF
CDR3 DNA: TGTGCCAGCAGCTCAAATGGGGGGACGAACACCGGGGAGCTGTTTTTT

clone size: NA
D gene: NA
J gene: TRBJ2-1
V gene: TRBV28
CDR3 protein: CASSLSEGGEQFF
CDR3 DNA: TGTGCCAGCAGTTTGTCAGAGGGTGGTGAGCAGTTCTTC

clone size: NA
D gene: NA
J gene: TRBJ2-5
V gene: TRBV29-1
CDR3 protein: CSVSQAETQYF
CDR3 DNA: TGCAGCGTTTCCCAGGCAGAGACCCAGTACTTC

clone size: NA
D gene: NA
J gene: TRBJ2-3
V gene: TRBV5-1
CDR3 protein: CASSLGQQNTDTQYF
CDR3 DNA: TGCGCCAGCAGCTTAGGACAGCAGAACACAGATACGCAGTATTTT

clone size: NA
D gene: NA
J gene: TRBJ2-1
V gene: TRBV19
CDR3 protein: CASSMGRLDGRNNEQFF
CDR3 DNA: TGTGCCAGTAGTATGGGGCGACTAGACGGGAGAAACAATGAGCAGTTCTTC

clone size: NA
D gene: NA
J gene: TRBJ2-1
V gene: TRBV5-1
CDR3 protein: CASSLVAGLDEQFF
CDR3 DNA: TGCGCCAGCAGCTTGGTCGCGGGTCTCGATGAGCAGTTCTTC

clone size: NA
D gene: NA
J gene: TRBJ1-1
V gene: TRBV9
CDR3 protein: CASQRTAENTEAFF
CDR3 DNA: TGTGCCAGCCAGAGGACAGCTGAGAACACTGAAGCTTTCTTT

clone size: NA
D gene: NA
J gene: TRBJ2-3
V gene: TRBV7-7
CDR3 protein: CASSRQYTDTQYF
CDR3 DNA: TGTGCTAGCAGTCGACAGTACACAGATACGCAGTATTTT

clone size: NA
D gene: NA
J gene: TRBJ2-1
V gene: TRBV24-1
CDR3 protein: CATSGGASDEQFF
CDR3 DNA: TGTGCCACCAGTGGTGGGGCCTCCGATGAGCAGTTCTTC

clone size: NA
D gene: NA
J gene: TRBJ1-3
V gene: TRBV19
CDR3 protein: CASSPGHHSGNTIYF
CDR3 DNA: TGTGCCAGTAGTCCGGGACACCACTCTGGAAACACCATATATTTT

clone size: NA
D gene: TRBD1
J gene: TRBJ2-7
V gene: TRBV18
CDR3 protein: CASSVHRGDEQYF
CDR3 DNA: TGTGCCAGCTCAGTACACAGGGGGGACGAGCAGTACTTC

clone size: NA
D gene: NA
J gene: TRBJ2-3
V gene: TRBV5-1
CDR3 protein: CASSSRTGTDTQYF
CDR3 DNA: TGCGCCAGCAGCTCACGGACCGGCACAGATACGCAGTATTTT

clone size: NA
D gene: NA
J gene: TRBJ1-2
V gene: TRBV7-9
CDR3 protein: CASSPGTRPANYGYTF
CDR3 DNA: TGTGCCAGCAGCCCAGGGACACGACCAGCTAACTATGGCTACACCTTC

clone size: NA
D gene: NA
J gene: TRBJ1-5
V gene: TRBV7-9
CDR3 protein: CASSLEAGAIPQPQHF
CDR3 DNA: TGTGCCAGCAGCTTAGAGGCAGGGGCAATACCTCAGCCCCAGCATTTT

clone size: NA
D gene: NA
J gene: TRBJ2-2
V gene: TRBV28
CDR3 protein: CASSLRQGSGNSGELFF
CDR3 DNA: TGTGCCAGCAGTTTAAGGCAGGGCTCCGGGAATAGCGGGGAGCTGTTTTTT

clone size: NA
D gene: TRBD1
J gene: TRBJ1-1
V gene: TRBV29-1
CDR3 protein: CSVPPGQGNEAFF
CDR3 DNA: TGCAGCGTCCCCCCGGGACAGGGGAATGAAGCTTTCTTT

clone size: NA
D gene: NA
J gene: TRBJ2-1
V gene: TRBV4-2
CDR3 protein: CASSQVRGLGGEQFF
CDR3 DNA: TGTGCCAGCAGCCAAGTCAGGGGTCTTGGTGGTGAGCAGTTCTTC

clone size: NA
D gene: NA
J gene: TRBJ2-7
V gene: TRBV3-1/TRBV3-2
CDR3 protein: CASSSLGHLRSPSYEQYF
CDR3 DNA: TGTGCCAGCAGCTCCTTGGGACACCTAAGATCTCCCTCCTACGAGCAGTACTTC

clone size: NA
D gene: NA
J gene: TRBJ1-2
V gene: TRBV4-1
CDR3 protein: CASSQDGWGWRGYTF
CDR3 DNA: TGCGCCAGCAGCCAAGACGGTTGGGGCTGGCGAGGCTACACCTTC

clone size: NA
D gene: NA
J gene: TRBJ2-3
V gene: TRBV11-2
CDR3 protein: CASSLKPVSTDTQYF
CDR3 DNA: TGTGCCAGCAGCTTAAAACCGGTTAGCACAGATACGCAGTATTTT

clone size: NA
D gene: NA
J gene: TRBJ1-2
V gene: TRBV6-5
CDR3 protein: CASRVPGLYGYTF
CDR3 DNA: TGTGCCAGCAGAGTACCGGGCCTCTATGGCTACACCTTC

clone size: NA
D gene: NA
J gene: TRBJ1-1
V gene: TRBV18
CDR3 protein: CASSEVPRGTEAFF
CDR3 DNA: TGTGCCAGCTCCGAGGTCCCCCGCGGCACTGAAGCTTTCTTT